This record concerns one T cell receptor beta chain sequence. The antigen is unknown. TCR cDNA was made by 5'RACE template switching, adding a universal primer site and UMIs. Using its own MiXCR run on the 5' RACE reads, TCRdb lists one record per CDR3 protein. The sample consists of a few hundred thousand distinct CDR3 sequences, over 4.5% of them appearing once. This record belongs to a study of T cells after yellow fever vaccination. General study points: Few clonotypes appeared in both CD4 and CD8 compartments. At around 95% for CD4 and about 87% for CD8, most primary-vaccination clones showed up again after the booster. Repertoires sorted by FACS could include abundant clonotypes that are contaminants from the bulk population.

Per the germline V gene, CDR1 is ENHRY and CDR2 is SYGVKD. Trimming cost V 0 bases and J 0 bases; bases outside gene matches: 5. The CDR3 length is 18 residues. This sample comprised CD4+ T cells sorted from PBMCs, obtained on the day of the yellow fever booster vaccination. This TCR was recovered from a man between 18 and 29 years old who received the YFV17D yellow fever vaccine. The rearrangement uses TRBV10-3 and TRBJ2-6, with 7 bases aligning to TRBD2. This chain's CDR3 is CAISESSGRDSGANVLTF. CDR3 DNA: TGTGCCATCAGTGAGTCGTCAGGGAGGGACTCTGGGGCCAACGTCCTGACTTTC.